This T cell receptor beta chain was retrieved from a study of cytomegalovirus exposure and HLA in healthy donors. Overall study: For the approximately 400 genotyped donors, over 80% fell within the Caucasian-associated ancestry cluster. Study findings and constraints: TCR association rates varied by HLA locus in a later analysis, with DRB1 highest and HLA-C lowest. Despite most TCR sequences being rare, some public TCRs occurred in many donors. CMV antigen specificity was confirmed in vitro for three CMV-associated chains.

This clone was seen more than once but under ten times. Its antigen is as yet unknown. Primers: 60 Vbeta forward and 13 Jbeta reverse. This table comes from immunoSEQ multiplex PCR, and its TCRdb copy is limited to in-frame clones, with some not included. The top ten hold under 7.5% of the sample, which has about 140,000 clones, 80% seen once. The specimen sequenced was PBMCs. The TCR originated in a man in his forties in good health and CMV-seropositive.

DNA for the CDR3: TGTGCCAGCAGCCCCGACAGGCCCGTTTCACCCCTCCACTTT. Protein: CASSPDRPVSPLHF. The gene calls are TRBV28 and TRBJ1-6; D possibly corresponds to TRBD1 (6 bases). CDR1 is MDHEN and CDR2 is SYDVKM in the germline V gene. The CDR3 runs 14 residues. Trimming left V 6 bases short and J 9 bases short, with 15 bases between.